The present T cell receptor beta chain was sequenced within a study of blood T cell repertoires in COVID-19. As for the study in general: Sources were T cells, B-cell-depleted T cells, or PBMCs; the material itself was cDNA or gDNA.

Germline V gene data show CDR1 as SEHNR and CDR2 as FQNEAQ (reference sequence). V lost 3 bases and J lost 7, with 9 bases in between. The length of the CDR3 is 12 residues. How the authors handled the data: Amplifying reference gene primers gave estimates of nucleated cell counts. Profiling relied on immunoSEQ multiplex PCR, and the TCRdb table lists in-frame clones only, not all of them. The V and J calls and clone size come from that table; D and trimming were worked out from the DNA. The data show tens of thousands of clones, 70% to 90% seen once. This clone is a singleton in its sample. V usage is TRBV7-9 and J usage is TRBJ1-1, with D unclear. Sequencing input: peripheral blood. The origin of this receptor is a man in his forties or fifties with active COVID-19. Here the CDR3 DNA reads TGTGCCAGCAGCTTGGCGCGCGGTGAAGCTTTCTTT. Amino acid sequence: CASSLARGEAFF.